This TCR beta chain was obtained from a study of blood T cell repertoires in COVID-19. Per the original data handling: Nucleated cell counts were estimated from reference gene primer amplification. Repertoires were generated with immunoSEQ multiplex PCR, while TCRdb's copy carries only in-frame clones and drops some. That table supplies the V and J calls and clone size; D and trimming were determined from the DNA. Among about 120,000 clones, about 85% were seen once, and the ten largest hold 25% to 30%. Germline CDR1 is SGHDT and CDR2 is YYEEEE. The V gene lost 1 base and the J gene lost 1 base, with 2 bases spanning the gap. This CDR3 contains 12 residues.

The material sequenced was peripheral blood. The TCR originated in a woman older than 75 with acute or convalescent COVID-19. This chain links TRBV5-6 with TRBJ1-1; no definite D call. CDR3 coding DNA: TGTGCCAGCAGCTTGCAGAACACTGAAGCTTTCTTT. Amino acids: CASSLQNTEAFF.